These 3 T cell receptor beta chains were sequenced from one sample in a study of B cell selection in AIRE deficiency. Sorting defined conventional CD4 T cells as CD4+CD127+. The protocol was immunoSEQ multiplex PCR, while the TCRdb copy is restricted to in-frame clones and leaves out a portion. The top ten clones hold 0.2% to 0.25% of a sample with fewer than 30,000 clones, almost 98% of them seen once. Source material: conventional CD4+ T cells sorted from PBMCs. The receptors derive from a human donor with AIRE deficiency.

The V and J genes are TRBV28 and TRBJ2-3; 9 bases line up with TRBD1. This CDR3 has 14 amino acids. Germline CDR1 and CDR2: MDHEN and SYDVKM. The junction had 4 bases not matched to a gene; V was cut back by 6 bases and J by 3 bases. The CDR3 protein is CASSGTGWTDTQYF. The CDR3 nucleotides read TGTGCCAGCAGCGGGACAGGGTGGACAGATACGCAGTATTTT.

The chain links TRBV28 to TRBJ1-4; TRBD1 matches 8 bases. Trimming cost V 5 bases and J 8 bases; bases outside gene matches: 13. The CDR3 consists of 16 residues. Germline CDR1 MDHEN, CDR2 SYDVKM. Here the CDR3 DNA reads TGTGCCAGCAGTCAAACTGGACAGGGTTTTGTGGAAAAACTGTTTTTT. It specifies CASSQTGQGFVEKLFF.

For the CDR3, the DNA is TGTGCAAGTCGCTTAGTGTTCAGGGGACCCCTAAGGGACGAGCAGTACTTC. Its translation is CASRLVFRGPLRDEQYF. The genes are TRBV12-2 and TRBJ2-7; TRBD1 is taken as the D call from the table, unchecked against the DNA. TRBV12-2 is recorded as a pseudogene. The CDR3 has 17 amino acids.